A single sample gave rise to the 28 T cell receptor beta chains below, sequenced in a study of human T cells and chemical hapten exposure. MiXCR was run by TCRdb on the RACE reads, yielding one entry per CDR3 protein. Among around 330,000 distinct CDR3 sequences listed, approximately 5% were seen once. Time point reported: pre-sensitization, week 0. Stated treatment: therapeutic diphenylcyclopropenone sensitization with weekly scalp DPC. The specimen was whole blood, collected in connection with sensitization to the hapten diphenylcyclopropenone (DPC). The receptors were gathered from a young woman with alopecia areata. Some clones in this sample may be carry-over from other donors' samples.

This clonotype was picked up many times. The J gene is TRBJ2-7, the V gene TRBV7-2; 7 bases agree with TRBD1. The length of the CDR3 is 12 residues. V lost 4 bases to trimming and J lost 5 bases; unmatched junction nucleotides: 2. In germline, CDR1 is SGHTA, CDR2 FQGNSA. In DNA form, the CDR3 reads TGTGCCAGCAGCTCGACAGGGAACGAGCAGTACTTC. Translation: CASSSTGNEQYF. Combining the CDR3 with reference TRBV7-2 and TRBJ2-7 gives the whole variable domain GAGVSQSPSNKVTEKGKDVELRCDPISGHTALYWYRQSLGQGLEFLIYFQGNSAPDKSGLPSDRFSAERTGGSVSTLTIQRTQQEDSAVYLCASSSTGNEQYFGPGTRLTVT.

The table lists this clonotype with a few counts. This chain joins TRBV6-6 and TRBJ2-3; 12 bases map to TRBD2. Germline lookup yields CDR1 MNHNY and CDR2 SVGAGI (reference sequence). The CDR3 totals 18 residues. Losses at the gene ends were 6 bases for V and 3 bases for J; bases not matched to a gene: 13. This chain's CDR3 is CASRSDWTSGVLTDTQYF. CDR3 nucleotide sequence: TGTGCCAGCAGATCCGATTGGACTAGCGGGGTCCTGACAGATACGCAGTATTTT.

This clonotype was seen repeatedly, ten times or more. The chain has TRBV9 and TRBJ1-2, with 7 bases fitting TRBD1. The CDR3 has 15 residues. CDR1 and CDR2 from the germline V gene are SGDLS and YYNGEE. V lost 1 base to trimming and J lost 3 bases; unmatched junction nucleotides: 6. CDR3 sequence reads: CASSVRAGGDYGYTF. As DNA, the CDR3 is TGTGCCAGCAGCGTAAGGGCAGGGGGTGACTATGGCTACACCTTC.

This clonotype appeared many times. The CDR3 loop reads CASSLEDIPSYYGYTF. The CDR3 DNA reads as TGTGCCAGCAGCTTAGAGGACATTCCCTCTTACTATGGCTACACCTTC. This chain joins TRBV7-9 and TRBJ1-2; the D gene is possibly TRBD1 (5 bases). CDR3 size: 16 residues. Trimming cost V 1 base and J 3 bases, with 15 bases left between them. Germline loops: CDR1 SEHNR, CDR2 FQNEAQ (reference sequence). The variable domain in full, completed from reference TRBV7-9 and TRBJ1-2, reads DTGVSQNPRHKITKRGQNVTFRCDPISEHNRLYWYRQTLGQGPEFLTYFQNEAQLEKSRLLSDRFSAERPKGSFSTLEIQRTEQGDSAMYLCASSLEDIPSYYGYTFGSGTRLTVV.

This clonotype was counted a few times. The rearrangement links TRBV6-6 to TRBJ2-1; possible D gene TRBD1, 6 bases. Between the trimmed V and J ends, which lost 6 bases and 0 bases, there was a span of 9 bases. Per the germline V gene, CDR1 is MNHNY and CDR2 is SVGAGI (reference sequence). The CDR3 sequence is 14 residues long. The CDR3 region is CASSQTGSYNEQFF. The CDR3 DNA reads as TGTGCCAGCAGCCAGACAGGCTCCTACAATGAGCAGTTCTTC.

The rearrangement links TRBV29-1 to TRBJ1-2, with 9 bases aligning to TRBD1. Germline lookup yields CDR1 SQVTM and CDR2 ANQGSEA. The V segment lost 3 bases and the J segment 8 bases; nucleotides outside the gene matches: 7. The length of the CDR3 is 13 residues. The CDR3 DNA is TGCAGCGTTGATGGACAGGGGTCTAGCGGCTACACCTTC. Its translation: CSVDGQGSSGYTF.

This clonotype was detected many times. The J gene is TRBJ2-3, the V gene TRBV5-1; 13 positions match TRBD2. This CDR3 has 17 amino acids. J lost 5 bases, V lost 4 bases, and 10 bases had no gene match. Germline CDR1 is SGHRS and CDR2 is YFSETQ. CDR3 sequence: CASSLGTSGVGRDTQYF. CDR3 in DNA: TGCGCCAGCAGCCTTGGGACTAGCGGGGTTGGCAGAGATACGCAGTATTTT.

V is TRBV15 and J is TRBJ2-4; 8 bases are shared with TRBD2. There are 16 residues in the CDR3. Germline trimming cut 5 bases from V and 6 bases from J; bases unmatched to any gene: 12. Per germline, CDR1 LNHNV and CDR2 YYDKDF (reference sequence). CDR3 region: CATSLPGGARANIQYF. The DNA of the CDR3 is TGTGCCACCAGCCTCCCCGGGGGGGCCCGTGCAAACATTCAGTACTTC.

V is TRBV2 and J is TRBJ1-5; 7 positions agree with TRBD1. V trimming: 6 bases; J trimming: 4 bases; junction bases outside the gene matches: 6. The germline CDR1 and CDR2 sequences are SNHLY and FYNNEI. This CDR3 spans 14 amino acids. Here the CDR3 reads CASRGDSKNQPQHF. CDR3 bases: TGTGCCAGCAGAGGGGACAGTAAGAATCAGCCCCAGCATTTT. The whole variable domain, filled in from reference TRBV2 and TRBJ1-5, reads EPEVTQTPSHQVTQMGQEVILRCVPISNHLYFYWYRQILGQKVEFLVSFYNNEISEKSEIFDDQFSVERPDGSNFTLKIRSTKLEDSAMYFCASRGDSKNQPQHFGDGTRLSIL.

This clonotype has just a few counts. The V and J genes are TRBV29-1 and TRBJ2-1; TRBD2 matches 7 bases. The CDR3 spans 13 residues. Germline CDR1 is SQVTM and CDR2 is ANQGSEA. Losses at the gene ends were 6 bases for V and 7 bases for J; bases not matched to a gene: 9. The CDR3 protein is CSVETSSWNEQFF. The CDR3 DNA reads TGCAGCGTAGAGACTAGCTCGTGGAATGAGCAGTTCTTC.

Of note for this clonotype: This may be a read error: a much more frequent sequence differs by one nucleotide. The V gene is TRBV9, the J gene TRBJ1-6; D call uncertain. Trimming left V 7 bases short and J 10 bases short, with 18 bases between. Germline V gene data show CDR1 as SGDLS and CDR2 as YYNGEE. This CDR3 region has 14 residues. The CDR3 here is CASGAGQSGSPLHF. Here the CDR3 DNA reads TGTGCCAGCGGTGCGGGCCAAAGTGGCTCACCCCTCCACTTT. Supplemented by reference TRBV9 and TRBJ1-6, the full variable domain reads DSGVTQTPKHLITATGQRVTLRCSPRSGDLSVYWYQQSLDQGLQFLIQYYNGEERAKGNILERFSAQQFPDLHSELNLSSLELGDSALYFCASGAGQSGSPLHFGNGTRLTVT.

A few counts support this clonotype. The chain combines TRBV7-2 with TRBJ2-1; D is unresolved. Germline V gene lookup returns CDR1 SGHTA and CDR2 FQGNSA. There are 16 residues in the CDR3. V was shortened by 1 base and J by 2 bases, with 12 bases between the two germline ends. Written as DNA, the CDR3 is TGTGCCAGCAGCTTAGGTGGTTCTAGAACCTACAATGAGCAGTTCTTC. As protein: CASSLGGSRTYNEQFF.

This clonotype has a handful of counts. The chain employs TRBV24-1 and TRBJ1-1, with TRBD1 matching over 9 bases. The germline gives CDR1 KGHDR, CDR2 SFDVKD. The CDR3 sequence is 14 residues long. V lost 5 bases to trimming and J lost 8 bases; unmatched junction nucleotides: 8. CDR3 region: CATSVVQGAREAFF. For the CDR3, the DNA is TGTGCCACCAGTGTCGTACAGGGGGCGCGGGAAGCTTTCTTT.

This clonotype was detected many times. The chain carries TRBV5-6 and TRBJ1-1; 9 bases are a match to TRBD1. The CDR3 covers 14 residues. The ends lost 4 bases at V and 5 bases at J; junction bases unmatched: 6. CDR1 SGHDT and CDR2 YYEEEE come from the germline V gene. CDR3 nucleotides: TGTGCCAGCAGCGAGACAGGGGGAGATACTGAAGCTTTCTTT. This sequence encodes CASSETGGDTEAFF.

The chain is built from TRBV5-1 and TRBJ2-3, with 10 bases fitting TRBD2. The germline CDR1 and CDR2 sequences are SGHRS and YFSETQ. The CDR3 sequence is 15 residues long. Unmatched junction bases numbered 3, after V lost 3 bases and J lost 2 bases. The CDR3 is CASSYLAGATDTQYF. DNA of the CDR3: TGCGCCAGCAGCTATCTAGCGGGGGCCACAGATACGCAGTATTTT.

There are a few counts of this clonotype. The rearrangement links TRBV29-1 to TRBJ2-5, with 13 bases that match TRBD2. This CDR3 contains 14 residues. The ends lost 6 bases at V and 5 bases at J; junction bases unmatched: 6. Germline CDR1 and CDR2: SQVTM and ANQGSEA. CDR3 amino acids: CSVATSGGVETQYF. The CDR3 nucleotides read TGCAGCGTGGCCACTAGCGGGGGGGTCGAGACCCAGTACTTC.

This chain uses TRBV6-2 or TRBV6-3 with TRBJ2-3; 10 nucleotides match TRBD2. Germline CDR1 and CDR2: MNHEY and SVGEGT. V dropped 5 bases and J dropped 3; count of bases not matched to a gene: 8. The CDR3 totals 16 residues. The CDR3 DNA is TGTGCCAGCAGTCACCTAGCGGGGGCGAGAACAGATACGCAGTATTTT. It encodes CASSHLAGARTDTQYF.

This clonotype was seen a few times. V is TRBV20-1 and J is TRBJ2-3; D gene ambiguous. Germline V lookup: CDR1 DFQATT, CDR2 SNEGSKA (reference sequence). CDR3 length: 10 residues. V was clipped by 4 bases and J by 5 bases, with 4 bases between them. The DNA of the CDR3 is TGCAGTGCTATTGGAGATACGCAGTATTTT. Protein product: CSAIGDTQYF.

The chain is built from TRBV27 and TRBJ1-2, with a possible D match to TRBD1 (5 bases). The V gene lost 5 bases and the J gene lost 3 bases, with 13 bases spanning the gap. The CDR3 has 14 amino acids. Germline V gene lookup returns CDR1 MNHEY and CDR2 SMNVEV (reference sequence). For the CDR3, the DNA is TGTGCCAGCAGTCCGGACATCGATGACTATGGCTACACCTTC. Translation gives CASSPDIDDYGYTF.

V is TRBV29-1 and J is TRBJ2-2, with TRBD1 matching over 8 bases. Germline V CDR1 and CDR2: SQVTM, ANQGSEA. The CDR3 covers 16 residues. With 3 bases clipped from V and 0 bases from J, the junction kept 6 bases outside the gene matches. As DNA, the CDR3 is TGCAGCGTTGAGGACAGGGCCAGGTCGAACACCGGGGAGCTGTTTTTT. This encodes CSVEDRARSNTGELFF.

In this sample, this clonotype turned up a few times. The genes are TRBV20-1 and TRBJ1-4; D is uncertain. The V end was cut by 1 base, the J end by 8 bases, with 11 bases between. CDR1 is DFQATT and CDR2 is SNEGSKA in the germline V gene (reference sequence). The CDR3 consists of 13 residues. CDR3: CSARGGYQEKLFF. CDR3 nucleotide sequence: TGCAGTGCTAGAGGAGGGTATCAAGAAAAACTGTTTTTT.

In this sample, this clonotype turned up many times. The genes are TRBV6-2 or TRBV6-3 and TRBJ2-3; D not resolved. CDR3 size: 11 residues. The germline V gene has CDR1 MNHEY and CDR2 SVGEGT. The V and J ends lost 4 bases and 7 bases respectively, with 6 bases between them. The CDR3 DNA is TGTGCCAGCAGTTCCTCACATACGCAGTATTTT. This sequence encodes CASSSSHTQYF.

On this clonotype: A clone one base away is much larger, so this may be a read error. The chain recombines TRBV9 with TRBJ2-3; 13 bases line up with TRBD2. Germline V gene lookup returns CDR1 SGDLS and CDR2 YYNGEE. J gave up 6 bases and V 4 bases, and 14 bases lay outside the gene matches. The CDR3 totals 18 residues. The CDR3 sequence: CASSTGTSGVVLRDTQYF. The CDR3 bases are TGTGCCAGCAGCACCGGGACTAGCGGGGTCGTACTTCGGGATACGCAGTATTTT. The entire variable domain, with the rest obtained from reference TRBV9 and TRBJ2-3, is as follows: DSGVTQTPKHLITATGQRVTLRCSPRSGDLSVYWYQQSLDQGLQFLIQYYNGEERAKGNILERFSAQQFPDLHSELNLSSLELGDSALYFCASSTGTSGVVLRDTQYFGPGTRLTVL.

This clonotype occurred a few times. The chain links TRBV2 to TRBJ2-3; 10 bases match TRBD2. Germline values: CDR1 SNHLY, CDR2 FYNNEI. The trim removed 7 bases at V and 2 bases at J, leaving 9 bases unmatched. The CDR3 is made up of 16 amino acids. The DNA of the CDR3 is TGTGCCAGCACCGAAGTTCTAGCGGGGGTCACAGATACGCAGTATTTT. Its translation: CASTEVLAGVTDTQYF.

This clonotype has at least ten counts. The chain links TRBV7-2 to TRBJ1-2; D is unresolved. Per germline, CDR1 SGHTA and CDR2 FQGNSA. The CDR3 totals 14 residues. The V end was cut by 2 bases, the J end by 8 bases, with 15 bases between. CDR3 bases: TGTGCCAGCAGCTTAAGTGGGATGAAAGAAGGCTACACCTTC. Translated, it gives CASSLSGMKEGYTF. Drawing the rest from reference TRBV7-2 and TRBJ1-2, the complete variable domain is GAGVSQSPSNKVTEKGKDVELRCDPISGHTALYWYRQSLGQGLEFLIYFQGNSAPDKSGLPSDRFSAERTGGSVSTLTIQRTQQEDSAVYLCASSLSGMKEGYTFGSGTRLTVV.

This chain joins TRBV12-3 or TRBV12-4 and TRBJ2-2; TRBD1 agrees at 10 bases. The V and J ends lost 6 bases and 15 bases, in that order; junction bases with no gene match: 10. This CDR3 region has 13 residues. In nucleotides, the CDR3 is TGTGCCAGCAGGCCTAGACAGGGGGCGATTATGTTTTTT. Translated: CASRPRQGAIMFF.

The table lists this clonotype with many counts. This rearrangement joins TRBV5-1 to TRBJ1-2; 7 bases agree with TRBD1. Unmatched junction bases numbered 8, after V lost 6 bases and J lost 6 bases. The CDR3 has 13 residues. Germline lookup yields CDR1 SGHRS and CDR2 YFSETQ. CDR3: CASTNDRADGYTF. CDR3 nucleotides: TGCGCCAGCACCAACGACAGGGCGGATGGCTACACCTTC.

The chain is built from TRBV27 and TRBJ2-3; TRBD2 agrees at 7 bases. The CDR3 has 12 residues. V gave up 6 bases and J gave up 6 bases; unmatched junction bases: 3. CDR1 MNHEY and CDR2 SMNVEV come from the germline V gene (reference sequence). The CDR3 DNA reads as TGTGCCAGCAGGGAGACTAGCGATACGCAGTATTTT. Protein: CASRETSDTQYF.